This record covers a single TCR beta chain. No antigen is known for it. The PCR made use of 60 Vbeta and 13 Jbeta primers. Libraries were prepared by immunoSEQ multiplex PCR; TCRdb keeps only in-frame clonotypes and omits some of them. In the table there are 80,000 or so clones, over 9% of which are singletons. The data were taken from a study of cytomegalovirus exposure and HLA in healthy donors. Study-level points and caveats: Donors belonging to an Asian-associated ancestry cluster reportedly showed fewer N-insertions in productive TCRs than the roughly 670-donor mean, according to what a later analysis found. The authors later found most CMV-associated TCR beta chains appeared HLA-restricted. The study designated roughly 150 TCR beta chains cytomegalovirus-associated. Under in vitro conditions, a few CMV-associated chains were confirmed as specific for CMV antigens.

This CDR3 is 15 amino acids long. Looked up from germline, CDR1 is MNHNS and CDR2 is SASEGT. V dropped 1 base and J dropped 0 bases, with 6 bases sitting between them. The origin of this receptor is a man aged 60-69 years in good health and CMV-seropositive. The chain combines TRBV6-1 with TRBJ1-4; D may be TRBD1 (5 bases). Sequenced: PBMCs. The chain's CDR3 is CASSEGTTTNEKLFF. The CDR3 DNA reads as TGTGCCAGCAGTGAAGGGACAACAACTAATGAAAAACTGTTTTTT.